Sequencing of this TCR beta chain was carried out in a study of cytomegalovirus exposure and HLA in healthy donors. The PCR was carried out with 60 Vbeta primers and 13 Jbeta primers. Using immunoSEQ multiplex PCR, the repertoire was profiled, and TCRdb retains in-frame clones only, with some absent. The profile shows some 150,000 clones, roughly 80% of them singletons. The CDR3 extends over 18 amino acids. V trimming: 2 bases; J trimming: 1 base; junction bases outside the gene matches: 11. CDR1 is SEHNR, CDR2 FQNEAQ, per germline (reference sequence). What was sequenced was PBMCs. This clonotype was obtained from a man between 40 and 49 years old in good health and CMV-seropositive. The chain employs TRBV7-9 and TRBJ2-4; 7 bases are a match to TRBD1. Here the CDR3 reads CASSLPIQGNAAKNIQYF. CDR3 nucleotides: TGTGCCAGCAGCTTACCGATACAGGGGAACGCCGCCAAAAACATTCAGTACTTC.